The 23 T cell receptor beta chains below all came from one sample that was sequenced in a study of blood T cell repertoires in COVID-19. The repertoire was sequenced with immunoSEQ multiplex PCR; TCRdb's copy has only in-frame clones and lacks some. The sample yields about 300,000 clones, 88% seen once. Sequenced: peripheral blood. Receptor source: a woman aged 25 to 39 with COVID-19, enrolled during active disease.

This sequence joins TRBV10-3 and TRBJ1-3; no definite D call. CDR3 length equals 14 residues. V lost 5 bases and J 2 bases, leaving 10 bases between the germline ends. Germline V gene lookup returns CDR1 ENHRY and CDR2 SYGVKD. The CDR3 DNA reads as TGTGCCATCAGTCACACCGAAACTGGAAACACCATATATTTT. It specifies CAISHTETGNTIYF.

The chain is built from TRBV7-2 and TRBJ2-1, with D possibly TRBD2 on 7 matching bases. This CDR3 region has 14 residues. The V end was cut by 0 bases, the J end by 8 bases, with 11 bases between. Germline V lookup: CDR1 SGHTA, CDR2 FQGNSA. CDR3 coding DNA: TGTGCCAGCAGCTTAGCGGGGGGGCGGTATGAGCAGTTCTTC. Translated: CASSLAGGRYEQFF. Based on the CDR3 plus reference TRBV7-2 and TRBJ2-1, the full variable domain is GAGVSQSPSNKVTEKGKDVELRCDPISGHTALYWYRQSLGQGLEFLIYFQGNSAPDKSGLPSDRFSAERTGGSVSTLTIQRTQQEDSAVYLCASSLAGGRYEQFFGPGTRLTVL.

The V call is TRBV5-4, the J call TRBJ2-5; 7 bases fit TRBD1. Germline V CDR1 and CDR2: SGHNT, YYREEE (reference sequence). The ends lost 5 bases at V and 3 bases at J; junction bases unmatched: 10. This CDR3 comprises 15 residues. The CDR3 sequence is CASRSGTALEETQYF. In DNA form, the CDR3 reads TGTGCCAGCAGGTCAGGGACAGCCTTAGAAGAGACCCAGTACTTC.

V is TRBV6-5 and J is TRBJ1-5; 8 bases fit TRBD1. From germline, CDR1 is MNHEY and CDR2 SVGAGI. The CDR3 has 15 residues. The junction had 5 bases not matched to a gene; V was cut back by 5 bases and J by 2 bases. The DNA of the CDR3 is TGTGCCAGCAGTAAGACAGGGGCAGGCAATCAGCCCCAGCATTTT. It codes for CASSKTGAGNQPQHF.

The CDR3 reads CASSRPSGGARNEQFF. The CDR3 DNA is TGTGCCAGCAGTAGGCCTAGCGGGGGGGCACGGAATGAGCAGTTCTTC. The genes are TRBV2 and TRBJ2-1; TRBD2 matches at 12 bases. Germline-derived CDR1 and CDR2 are SNHLY and FYNNEI. CDR3 length equals 16 residues. With V trimmed by 5 bases and J by 7 bases, 9 bases remained unmatched. Supplemented by reference TRBV2 and TRBJ2-1, the full variable domain reads EPEVTQTPSHQVTQMGQEVILRCVPISNHLYFYWYRQILGQKVEFLVSFYNNEISEKSEIFDDQFSVERPDGSNFTLKIRSTKLEDSAMYFCASSRPSGGARNEQFFGPGTRLTVL.

CDR3 sequence: CASSSEWRSPLHF. The CDR3 nucleotides are TGTGCCAGCAGTTCAGAGTGGAGGTCACCCCTCCACTTT. This rearrangement joins TRBV6-5 to TRBJ1-6; D gene ambiguous. CDR1 and CDR2 (germline): MNHEY, SVGAGI. CDR3 length: 13 amino acids. Trimming removed 4 bases at V and 10 bases at J, with 11 bases between.

The chain is built from TRBV4-3 and TRBJ1-5; D is ambiguous. This CDR3 comprises 13 residues. V was shortened by 6 bases and J by 5 bases, with 11 bases between the two germline ends. Germline CDR1 and CDR2: LGHNA and YSLEER. The DNA of the CDR3 is TGCGCCAGCAGGACTTACGGGGATCAGCCCCAGCATTTT. Its translation is CASRTYGDQPQHF.

The chain uses TRBV30 and TRBJ1-1; D unresolved. V lost 4 bases to trimming and J lost 1 base, with 13 bases between them. This CDR3 is 14 amino acids long. Germline V gene data show CDR1 as GTSNPN and CDR2 as SVGIG (reference sequence). CDR3 sequence reads: CAWNAGRRNTEAFF. The CDR3 nucleotides are TGTGCCTGGAACGCCGGGAGGAGGAACACTGAAGCTTTCTTT.

The chain has TRBV6-6 and TRBJ1-5; D not certain. Germline V CDR1 and CDR2: MNHNY, SVGAGI (reference sequence). The CDR3 has 15 amino acids. Trimming removed 2 bases at V and 0 bases at J, with 8 bases between. The CDR3 DNA follows: TGTGCCAGCAGTTACGATAGTTATAGCAATCAGCCCCAGCATTTT. Its translation: CASSYDSYSNQPQHF.

The chain carries TRBV2 and TRBJ1-2; a possible D gene is TRBD1 (6 bases). V dropped 6 bases and J dropped 0 bases, with 11 bases sitting between them. Germline V gives CDR1 SNHLY, CDR2 FYNNEI. This CDR3 contains 14 residues. In DNA form, the CDR3 reads TGTGCCAGCAGGGGGACAATTGCTAACTATGGCTACACCTTC. It encodes CASRGTIANYGYTF.

The chain employs TRBV7-9 and TRBJ2-3; no clear D. The CDR3 has 12 amino acids. Looked up from germline, CDR1 is SEHNR and CDR2 is FQNEAQ (reference sequence). The germline V and J ends were trimmed by 3 bases and 3 bases, with 4 bases remaining between them. The CDR3 loop reads CASSFPTDTQYF. DNA for the CDR3: TGTGCCAGCAGCTTCCCAACAGATACGCAGTATTTT. The complete variable domain, with remaining parts taken from reference TRBV7-9 and TRBJ2-3, reads DTGVSQNPRHKITKRGQNVTFRCDPISEHNRLYWYRQTLGQGPEFLTYFQNEAQLEKSRLLSDRFSAERPKGSFSTLEIQRTEQGDSAMYLCASSFPTDTQYFGPGTRLTVL.

J is TRBJ2-2 and V is TRBV24-1, with 9 bases lining up with TRBD1. CDR1 and CDR2 from the germline V gene are KGHDR and SFDVKD. Trimming at V came to 3 bases and at J to 1 base, leaving 11 bases not matched to a gene. This CDR3 contains 19 residues. In DNA, the CDR3 is TGTGCCACCAGTGATATGGAGACGGGACAGGGTGAGAACACCGGGGAGCTGTTTTTT. Protein sequence: CATSDMETGQGENTGELFF.

This clone has only one observation. J is TRBJ2-1 and V is TRBV9; weak D call: TRBD1 (5 bases). The V gene lost 4 bases and the J gene lost 10 bases, with 18 bases spanning the gap. This CDR3 has 14 amino acids. Germline CDR1 is SGDLS and CDR2 is YYNGEE. CDR3 sequence: CASSLSTGAGEQFF. CDR3 coding DNA: TGTGCCAGCAGCCTTTCTACTGGGGCAGGGGAGCAGTTCTTC.

The rearrangement uses TRBV5-1 and TRBJ1-2; D uncertain. Germline-derived CDR1 and CDR2 are SGHRS and YFSETQ. This CDR3 has 14 amino acids. With 0 bases removed from V and 6 bases from J, the gap between germline ends came to 12 bases. The chain's CDR3 is CASSLGADGDGYTF. As DNA, the CDR3 is TGCGCCAGCAGCTTGGGGGCCGACGGGGATGGCTACACCTTC.

This clone was counted once. The chain carries TRBV7-9 and TRBJ2-2; 7 nucleotides agree with TRBD2. V lost 8 bases and J lost 4; bases outside the gene matches: 10. CDR3 length equals 15 residues. In germline, CDR1 is SEHNR, CDR2 FQNEAQ (reference sequence). The CDR3 spells CASVGAGSVTGELFF. The CDR3 coding sequence is TGTGCCAGCGTCGGAGCGGGGTCGGTCACCGGGGAGCTGTTTTTT.

The chain's CDR3 is CASSELDSSYGYTF. The CDR3 bases are TGTGCCAGCAGTGAATTGGACAGCAGCTATGGCTACACCTTC. V usage is TRBV2 and J usage is TRBJ1-2, with D possibly being TRBD1 (6 bases). V was clipped by 2 bases and J by 4 bases, with 11 bases between them. The CDR3 loop spans 14 amino acids. CDR1 is SNHLY and CDR2 is FYNNEI in the germline V gene. Full variable domain (outside the CDR3, taken from reference TRBV2 and TRBJ1-2): EPEVTQTPSHQVTQMGQEVILRCVPISNHLYFYWYRQILGQKVEFLVSFYNNEISEKSEIFDDQFSVERPDGSNFTLKIRSTKLEDSAMYFCASSELDSSYGYTFGSGTRLTVV.

The V call is TRBV3-1 (or the pseudogene TRBV3-2), the J call TRBJ1-2, with 9 nucleotides matching TRBD1. Trimming removed 6 bases from V and 1 base from J; junction bases left unmatched: 3. In germline, CDR1 is LGHDT, CDR2 YNNKEL (reference sequence). CDR3 length equals 14 residues. In nucleotides, the CDR3 is TGTGCCAGCAGAGGGACAGGGCATAACTATGGCTACACCTTC. It specifies CASRGTGHNYGYTF.

The V and J genes are TRBV6-6 and TRBJ1-4, with a possible D match to TRBD1 (5 bases). This CDR3 is 16 amino acids long. Trimming shortened V by 2 bases and J by 0 bases, and 10 bases separated the two germline ends. The V gene's germline CDR1 is MNHNY and CDR2 SVGAGI (reference sequence). Here the CDR3 DNA reads TGTGCCAGCAGTTACACAGGTGGAGCAACTAATGAAAAACTGTTTTTT. Translating gives CASSYTGGATNEKLFF.

The chain is built from TRBV18 and TRBJ1-1; no clear D gene. V was shortened by 3 bases and J by 6 bases, with 8 bases between the two germline ends. Germline loops: CDR1 KGHSH, CDR2 LQKENI. CDR3 length equals 12 residues. As DNA, the CDR3 is TGTGCCAGCTCACCGGAGATCCCTGAAGCTTTCTTT. Translation gives CASSPEIPEAFF.

This chain connects TRBV11-3 to TRBJ2-2, with D possibly matching TRBD2 (5 bases). The germline V and J ends were trimmed by 5 bases and 4 bases, with 17 bases remaining between them. There are 16 residues in the CDR3. Germline V lookup: CDR1 SGHNT, CDR2 YENEEA. CDR3 DNA sequence: TGTGCCAGCAGCCCTAGCAGTGCCTGGGGCACCGGGGAGCTGTTTTTT. This codes for CASSPSSAWGTGELFF.

The gene calls are TRBV7-2 and TRBJ2-2, with 10 bases identical to TRBD2. This CDR3 has 15 residues. J gave up 5 bases and V 5 bases, and 5 bases lay outside the gene matches. The germline V gene has CDR1 SGHTA and CDR2 FQGNSA. The chain's CDR3 is CASSVLAGQTGELFF. The CDR3 DNA follows: TGTGCCAGCAGCGTACTAGCGGGGCAAACCGGGGAGCTGTTTTTT.

The rearrangement joins TRBV29-1 to TRBJ1-2; D perhaps matches TRBD1 (6 bases). Germline CDR1 and CDR2: SQVTM and ANQGSEA. Trimming took off 3 bases at V and 4 bases at J, with 9 bases between the two ends. This CDR3 comprises 12 residues. The CDR3 region is CSVDRGSYGYTF. The CDR3, as DNA: TGCAGCGTTGACAGGGGTTCCTATGGCTACACCTTC. Complete variable domain (other parts from reference TRBV29-1 and TRBJ1-2): SAVISQKPSRDICQRGTSLTIQCQVDSQVTMMFWYRQQPGQSLTLIATANQGSEATYESGFVIDKFPISRPNLTFSTLTVSNMSPEDSSIYLCSVDRGSYGYTFGSGTRLTVV.

The chain employs TRBV12-5 and TRBJ1-2, with a tentative D call TRBD1 (6 bases). Per the germline V gene, CDR1 is LGHNT and CDR2 is FRNRAP. This CDR3 has 15 residues. V shed 0 bases and J shed 6 bases, with 14 bases lying between them. CDR3 in DNA: TGTGCTAGTGGTTTGGTTGACCAGGGGTTACATGGCTACACCTTC. Translated: CASGLVDQGLHGYTF.